The following is a T cell receptor beta chain sequence with its context. The length of the CDR3 is 11 residues. Trimming removed 2 bases from V and 12 bases from J; junction bases left unmatched: 3. Germline assignment: CDR1 GTSNPN and CDR2 SVGIG (reference sequence). The data were obtained in a study of blood T cell repertoires in COVID-19. Data came from immunoSEQ multiplex PCR; TCRdb stores just in-frame clones and leaves some out. The sample has 150,000 to 250,000 clones, 70% to 80% seen once; the top ten hold 6%. Sequencing was done on a sample of peripheral blood. This chain links TRBV30 with TRBJ1-3; 8 bases fit TRBD1. The clonotype was recovered from a woman in her thirties or forties with COVID-19, enrolled during active disease. This CDR3 reads CAWSTTGDIYF. In DNA, the CDR3 is TGTGCCTGGAGTACGACAGGGGACATATATTTT.